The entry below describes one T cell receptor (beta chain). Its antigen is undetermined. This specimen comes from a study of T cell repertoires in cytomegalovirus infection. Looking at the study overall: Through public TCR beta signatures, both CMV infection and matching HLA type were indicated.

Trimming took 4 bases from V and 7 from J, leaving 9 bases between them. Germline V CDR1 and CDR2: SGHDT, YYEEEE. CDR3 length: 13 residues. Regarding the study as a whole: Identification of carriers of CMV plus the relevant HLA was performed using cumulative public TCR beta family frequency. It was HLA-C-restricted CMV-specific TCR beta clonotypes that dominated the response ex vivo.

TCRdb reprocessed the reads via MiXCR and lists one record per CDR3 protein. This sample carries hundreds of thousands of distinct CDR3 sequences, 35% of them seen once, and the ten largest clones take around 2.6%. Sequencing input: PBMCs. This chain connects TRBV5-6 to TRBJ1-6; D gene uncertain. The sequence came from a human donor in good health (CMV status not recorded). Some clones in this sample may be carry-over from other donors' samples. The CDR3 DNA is TGTGCCAGCAGCCCAACTGAAAATTCACCCCTCCACTTT. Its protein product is CASSPTENSPLHF. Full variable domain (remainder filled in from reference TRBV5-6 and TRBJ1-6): DAGVTQSPTHLIKTRGQQVTLRCSPKSGHDTVSWYQQALGQGPQFIFQYYEEEERQRGNFPDRFSGHQFPNYSSELNVNALLLGDSALYLCASSPTENSPLHFGNGTRLTVT.